The 8 T cell receptor beta chains given below trace back to one sample, sequenced in a study of graft-versus-host responses after intestinal transplantation. The time point was: postoperative day 105 after intestinal transplantation (dayNNNN = postoperative day). Here immunoSEQ multiplex PCR was the method, and the copy in TCRdb shows in-frame clones only, minus some. The data show more than 9,500 clones, roughly nine tenths seen once. Sequences were derived from PBMCs, sampled 105 days after intestinal transplantation. The receptors derive from a human patient who received an intestinal transplant, so some T cells may come from the graft donor.

The V call is TRBV2, the J call TRBJ2-7, with D unclear. The CDR3 is made up of 12 amino acids. Germline V gene sequence: CDR1 SNHLY, CDR2 FYNNEI. Trimming removed 3 bases from V and 6 bases from J, with 9 bases in between. CDR3 residues: CASSEGAFEQYF. The CDR3 region has the DNA TGTGCCAGCAGTGAGGGTGCGTTCGAGCAGTACTTC.

The genes are TRBV10-2 and TRBJ1-5; TRBD1 agrees at 8 bases. Trimming took 9 bases from V and 0 from J; bases not matched to a gene: 1. There are 13 residues in the CDR3. Germline lookup yields CDR1 WSHSY and CDR2 SAAADI. The chain's CDR3 is CASTGGSNQPQHF. The CDR3 coding sequence is TGCGCCAGTACAGGGGGTAGCAATCAGCCCCAGCATTTT.

V usage is TRBV20-1 and J usage is TRBJ2-3, with D possibly matching TRBD2 (5 bases). Trimming stripped 4 bases from V and 12 bases from J, with 14 bases between. CDR1 and CDR2 (germline): DFQATT, SNEGSKA (reference sequence). The CDR3 is made up of 11 amino acids. The CDR3 DNA is TGCAGTGCTACCTCGGACGGGGTTCAGTATTTT. It encodes CSATSDGVQYF.

The chain joins TRBV12-5 to TRBJ2-1; D gene ambiguous. The CDR3 totals 13 residues. Germline V gene sequence: CDR1 LGHNT, CDR2 FRNRAP. The V end was cut by 4 bases, the J end by 12 bases, with 16 bases between. This CDR3 is CASGSPDNTAQFF. The CDR3 DNA reads as TGTGCTAGTGGTTCCCCAGATAACACAGCGCAGTTCTTC.

The chain has TRBV6-5 and TRBJ1-5; D may be TRBD1 (6 bases). The length of the CDR3 is 13 residues. V was clipped by 6 bases and J by 7 bases, with 13 bases between them. Germline CDR1 and CDR2: MNHEY and SVGAGI. The CDR3 here is CASSQGRLQPQHF. The CDR3 nucleotides read TGTGCCAGCAGCCAGGGGCGGTTGCAGCCCCAGCATTTT.

This clone was seen only a few times. The V call is TRBV9, the J call TRBJ1-2; 7 bases are shared with TRBD1. V gave up 4 bases and J gave up 6 bases; unmatched junction bases: 6. The CDR3 is 13 amino acids. Looked up from germline, CDR1 is SGDLS and CDR2 is YYNGEE. For the CDR3, the DNA is TGTGCCAGCAGCCTTGACAGGGAGAATGGCTACACCTTC. Protein: CASSLDRENGYTF.

J is TRBJ1-2 and V is TRBV29-1; D gene ambiguous. Per germline, CDR1 SQVTM and CDR2 ANQGSEA. Trimming cost V 6 bases and J 5 bases, with 10 bases left between them. This CDR3 is built from 11 residues. The CDR3: CSVEWRYGYTF. In DNA, the CDR3 is TGCAGCGTCGAATGGAGGTATGGCTACACCTTC.

The chain's CDR3 is CASRGTEAFF. The CDR3 nucleotides read TGTGCCAGCAGGGGCACTGAAGCTTTCTTT. The chain has TRBV7-2 and TRBJ1-1; unclear D gene. The CDR3 contains 10 residues. From germline, CDR1 is SGHTA and CDR2 FQGNSA. Trimming cost V 6 bases and J 4 bases, with 3 bases left between them.